Listed below are T cell receptor beta chains from one sample, sequenced in a study of cytomegalovirus exposure and HLA in healthy donors. Only in-frame clones appear in the TCRdb table, and some are missing; sequencing was by immunoSEQ multiplex PCR. The sample consists of about 73,000 clones, about 94% of them appearing once. The sequencing sample was made of PBMCs. These receptors came from a woman aged 18-30 years in good health and CMV-seronegative. Each CDR3 is given without its conserved first and last residue.

v_call,j_call,cdr3_length,cdr3_aa
TRBV5-4,TRBJ2-1,14,ASSLAPLAGTAEQF
TRBV19,TRBJ2-7,12,ASSIDAGNYEQY
TRBV6-4,TRBJ1-6,12,ASSQGIGNSPLH
TRBV2,TRBJ2-5,13,ASSDIQGIGETQY
TRBV29-1,TRBJ1-3,10,SVGDRGNTIY
TRBV7-9,TRBJ2-7,14,ASSFTRTSNRGEQY
TRBV28,TRBJ1-3,9,AATALGTIY
TRBV9,TRBJ2-3,12,ASSVGLAGDTQY
TRBV28,TRBJ1-3,22,ASSFSMAWGGRPVVQSSGNTIY
TRBV27,TRBJ2-7,14,ASSSISGLRSYEQY
TRBV10-1,TRBJ2-1,11,ASSVQGWGEQF
TRBV7-2,TRBJ2-5,10,ASSSFQETQY
TRBV19,TRBJ1-1,14,ASSISTRGGPNEAF
TRBV7-2,TRBJ2-3,13,ASSLVGGSTDTQY
TRBV11-2,TRBJ2-1,13,ASSGERTGDNEQF
TRBV2,TRBJ1-1,12,ASRGGDSNTEAF
TRBV7-8,TRBJ1-5,15,ASRAWGGEYSNQPQH
TRBV10-1,TRBJ2-3,11,ASSDNEADTQY
TRBV5-6,TRBJ2-7,13,ASGTLAGISYEQY
TRBV6-4,TRBJ2-1,12,ASIPGLSYNEQF
TRBV28,TRBJ2-1,11,ASSFRGYNEQF
TRBV29-1,TRBJ2-1,12,SVPSASSYNEQF
TRBV11-3,TRBJ2-1,11,ASSRTSVNEQF
TRBV4-2,TRBJ2-2,16,ASSQDPSGGAAFAELF
TRBV9,TRBJ2-1,14,ASSARTSAGGDEQF
TRBV10-1,TRBJ2-7,10,ASSDPGDEQY
TRBV6-1,TRBJ2-7,12,ASSGGTGGYEQY
TRBV4-1,TRBJ1-2,11,ASSQDGLYGYT
TRBV4-1,TRBJ2-1,13,ASSSSGTQYNEQF
TRBV10-1,TRBJ2-7,11,ASRGVAGPPGA
TRBV7-8,TRBJ2-7,12,ASSFGGQGLLQY
TRBV11-2,TRBJ1-1,13,ASSLQGPWNTEAF
TRBV15,TRBJ2-3,13,ATSRELSMTDTQY
TRBV14,TRBJ2-7,12,ASSHYRAPYEQY
TRBV10-3,TRBJ2-2,14,AIRTGQGALIGELF
TRBV5-1,TRBJ2-5,13,ASSNLQGGGETQY
TRBV11-1,TRBJ2-3,10,ASSSSTDTQY
TRBV7-3,TRBJ2-4,13,ASSLFSGAEYIQY
TRBV5-1,TRBJ2-5,11,ASSDQGSETQY
TRBV7-9,TRBJ2-6,13,ASSLAGSGANVLT
TRBV6-6,TRBJ1-1,10,ASSLRNTEAF
TRBV27,TRBJ2-7,10,ASAGGNNEQY
TRBV9,TRBJ2-6,17,ASSGTPGQGASGANVLT
TRBV5-5,TRBJ1-2,9,ASSLAGDYT
TRBV7-8,TRBJ2-7,14,ASSSAGLAGDYEQY
TRBV28,TRBJ2-3,14,ASSSGGARGADTQY
TRBV6-1,TRBJ1-4,13,ASRGRGGAGEKLF
TRBV5-1,TRBJ1-2,14,ASSLVATVTNYGYT
TRBV5-4,TRBJ2-1,12,ASSLQRGYNEQF
TRBV4-2,TRBJ2-3,11,ASSLASTDTQY